This TCR beta chain was profiled in a study of CD4 T cells in relation to SARS-CoV-2 and coronaviruses. Turning to the study itself: Controls used an HIV-1 Nef peptide pool or no peptide. The HLA restriction of the shared crossreactive spike epitopes was mapped.

CD4+ T cells from unexposed donors were obtained before the COVID-19 pandemic (2011-2018). CD4+ T cells were isolated from the cells after 10 days of culture. As cell numbers allowed, unexposed-donor CD4+ T cells faced SARS-CoV-2 S/N and four cold-coronavirus spikes. Generated by immunoSEQ multiplex PCR, the TCRdb table keeps only in-frame clones and is missing some. The data show about 25,000 clones, roughly 82% seen once. Worth noting for this clone: What it recognizes is unknown.

Study-wide results and caveats: Samples before the pandemic and after infection were not matched within any donor.

The CDR3 contains 13 residues. The V gene lost 5 bases and the J gene lost 4 bases, with 9 bases spanning the gap. CDR1 is SGHVS and CDR2 is FQNEAQ in the germline V gene. Sequencing was carried out using CD4+ T cells from PBMCs, cultured in vitro. The gene calls are TRBV7-8 and TRBJ2-1; D unresolved. The TCR was taken from a human donor in good health. The CDR3 DNA follows: TGTGCCAGCAGCCCGGAAGATTACAATGAGCAGTTCTTC. Protein product: CASSPEDYNEQFF.